Listed below are T cell receptor beta chains from one sample, sequenced in a study of T cells in Graves' hyperthyroidism and ophthalmopathy. TCRdb processed the multiplex PCR reads anew with MiXCR; each CDR3 protein has one entry. The sample yields hundreds of thousands of distinct CDR3 sequences, around 14% seen once. Sequenced sample: blood. The origin of the receptors is a woman aged 18 to 35 with Graves' hyperthyroidism. Both conserved end residues are part of each CDR3. D genes are given only for firm matches. Some rows mark clone size as missing; the rest say once, few, many or name a class of expanded clone.

clone size,V gene,D gene,J gene,CDR3 protein,CDR3 DNA
-,TRBV4-1,TRBD1,TRBJ1-5,CASSQPGTGGQPQHF,TGCGCCAGCAGCCAACCCGGGACAGGGGGTCAGCCCCAGCATTTT
many,TRBV14,-,TRBJ1-1,CASSSIWEGKTEAFF,TGTGCCAGCAGCTCCATATGGGAGGGTAAAACTGAAGCTTTCTTT
-,TRBV19,TRBD1,TRBJ2-4,CASSPQTGTKNIQYF,TGTGCCAGTAGTCCACAGACAGGGACCAAAAACATTCAGTACTTC
-,TRBV6-2/TRBV6-3,TRBD2,TRBJ2-3,CASKPGLAEVSTDTQYF,TGTGCCAGCAAACCGGGACTAGCGGAAGTTAGCACAGATACGCAGTATTTT
-,TRBV4-3,-,TRBJ2-5,CASSQDWRDLQETQYF,TGCGCCAGCAGCCAAGATTGGAGGGACCTACAAGAGACCCAGTACTTC
many,TRBV7-8,TRBD1,TRBJ2-3,CASSFDRGEPDTQYF,TGTGCCAGCAGCTTCGACAGGGGGGAGCCAGATACGCAGTATTTT
few,TRBV10-3,TRBD2,TRBJ2-3,CAISGAAGGTDTQYF,TGTGCCATCAGTGGGGCGGCGGGGGGCACAGATACGCAGTATTTT
many,TRBV5-1,TRBD2,TRBJ2-1,CASSLSGLAGHEQFF,TGCGCCAGCAGCTTGTCTGGACTAGCGGGCCATGAGCAGTTCTTC
many,TRBV19,-,TRBJ2-7,CASSSSSYEQYF,TGTGCCAGCAGCTCGAGCTCCTACGAGCAGTACTTC
many,TRBV28,-,TRBJ1-2,CASSVTYGYTF,TGTGCCAGCAGTGTGACCTATGGCTACACCTTC
few,TRBV6-1,TRBD2,TRBJ2-5,CASSPAGLAGETQYF,TGTGCCAGCAGTCCGGCCGGACTAGCGGGGGAGACCCAGTACTTC
many,TRBV19,-,TRBJ2-5,CASSPTRGETQYF,TGTGCCAGTAGCCCAACACGGGGAGAGACCCAGTACTTC
-,TRBV4-3,-,TRBJ2-1,CASSQDLVRDNYNEQFF,TGCGCCAGCAGCCAAGATTTAGTCCGGGACAACTACAATGAGCAGTTCTTC
many,TRBV12-3/TRBV12-4,-,TRBJ2-2,CASSNIPNTGELFF,TGTGCCAGCAGTAACATCCCGAACACCGGGGAGCTGTTTTTT
many,TRBV6-4,TRBD1,TRBJ1-1,CATRGGLTDEAFF,TGTGCCACCCGAGGGGGCTTAACGGATGAAGCTTTCTTT